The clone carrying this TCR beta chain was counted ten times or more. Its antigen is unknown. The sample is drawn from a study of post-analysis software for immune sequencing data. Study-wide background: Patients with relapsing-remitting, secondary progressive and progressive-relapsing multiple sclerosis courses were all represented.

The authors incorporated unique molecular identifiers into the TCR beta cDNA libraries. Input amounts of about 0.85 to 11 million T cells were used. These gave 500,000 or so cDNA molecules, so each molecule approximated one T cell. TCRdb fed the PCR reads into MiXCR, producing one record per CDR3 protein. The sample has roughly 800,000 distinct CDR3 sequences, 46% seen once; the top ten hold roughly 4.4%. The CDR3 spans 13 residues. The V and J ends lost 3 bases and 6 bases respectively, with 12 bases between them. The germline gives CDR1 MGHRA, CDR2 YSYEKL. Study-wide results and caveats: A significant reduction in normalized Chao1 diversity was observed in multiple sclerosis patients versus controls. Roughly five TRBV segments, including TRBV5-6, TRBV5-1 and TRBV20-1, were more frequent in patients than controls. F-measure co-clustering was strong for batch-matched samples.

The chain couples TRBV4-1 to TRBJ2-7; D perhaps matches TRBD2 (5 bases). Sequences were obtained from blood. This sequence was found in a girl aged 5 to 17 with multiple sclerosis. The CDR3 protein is CASSQGDFAEQYF. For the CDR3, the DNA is TGCGCCAGCAGCCAGGGAGACTTTGCCGAGCAGTACTTC.